Listed below are T cell receptor beta chains from one sample, sequenced in a study of cytomegalovirus exposure and HLA in healthy donors. Clones were sequenced by immunoSEQ multiplex PCR, and TCRdb holds only the in-frame ones, with some missing. The repertoire holds some 120,000 clones, with about four fifths as singletons. The sample comprised PBMCs. The receptors here all came from a woman aged 18-35 years in good health and CMV-seronegative. The CDR3 runs from the conserved cysteine through the conserved F or W. A D gene is named only where the DNA matches it firmly. Only part of the rows carry a size: once, few, many, or a class if the clone is expanded.

D gene: TRBD2; J gene: TRBJ2-5; clone size: NA; V gene: TRBV7-2; CDR3 protein: CASSLYERGVRETQYF; CDR3 DNA: TGTGCCAGCAGCTTATATGAGCGGGGGGTAAGAGAGACCCAGTACTTC
D gene: TRBD1; J gene: TRBJ1-4; clone size: NA; V gene: TRBV11-2; CDR3 protein: CASSLVGRGTTNEKLFF; CDR3 DNA: TGTGCCAGCAGCTTAGTGGGCAGGGGGACAACTAATGAAAAACTGTTTTTT
D gene: NA; J gene: TRBJ2-5; clone size: NA; V gene: TRBV7-8; CDR3 protein: CASSFRQIQETQYF; CDR3 DNA: TGTGCCAGCAGCTTCCGACAGATCCAAGAGACCCAGTACTTC
D gene: NA; J gene: TRBJ1-1; clone size: few; V gene: TRBV6-6; CDR3 protein: CASSLGGEAFF; CDR3 DNA: TGTGCCAGCAGTTTGGGGGGGGAAGCTTTCTTT
D gene: TRBD1; J gene: TRBJ1-1; clone size: few; V gene: TRBV18; CDR3 protein: CASSSMTGESTEAFF; CDR3 DNA: TGTGCCAGCTCATCGATGACAGGGGAGAGCACTGAAGCTTTCTTT
D gene: TRBD1; J gene: TRBJ1-5; clone size: NA; V gene: TRBV27; CDR3 protein: CASSTGDRGNQPQHF; CDR3 DNA: TGTGCCAGCAGTACGGGGGACAGGGGGAACCAGCCCCAGCATTTT
D gene: TRBD2; J gene: TRBJ2-1; clone size: NA; V gene: TRBV5-1; CDR3 protein: CASSLATSGGNEQFF; CDR3 DNA: TGCGCCAGCAGCTTGGCTACTAGCGGGGGCAATGAGCAGTTCTTC
D gene: TRBD1; J gene: TRBJ1-2; clone size: NA; V gene: TRBV28; CDR3 protein: CASKGQDYGYTF; CDR3 DNA: TGTGCCAGCAAGGGACAGGACTATGGCTACACCTTC
D gene: NA; J gene: TRBJ1-1; clone size: few; V gene: TRBV28; CDR3 protein: CASRNDRNTEAFF; CDR3 DNA: TGTGCCAGCCGTAACGACAGGAACACTGAAGCTTTCTTT
D gene: NA; J gene: TRBJ1-1; clone size: NA; V gene: TRBV11-3; CDR3 protein: CASSLGGLNTEAFF; CDR3 DNA: TGTGCCAGCAGCTTAGGGGGCCTGAACACTGAAGCTTTCTTT
D gene: TRBD2; J gene: TRBJ2-5; clone size: NA; V gene: TRBV2; CDR3 protein: CASSEVLAGSETQYF; CDR3 DNA: TGTGCCAGCAGTGAGGTGCTAGCGGGGTCAGAGACCCAGTACTTC
D gene: NA; J gene: TRBJ2-3; clone size: NA; V gene: TRBV29-1; CDR3 protein: CSVRSGWGTDTQYF; CDR3 DNA: TGCAGCGTTCGTTCAGGGTGGGGCACAGATACGCAGTATTTT
D gene: TRBD1; J gene: TRBJ1-1; clone size: once; V gene: TRBV5-1; CDR3 protein: CASSLTGVMNTEAFF; CDR3 DNA: TGCGCCAGCAGCTTGACAGGGGTCATGAACACTGAAGCTTTCTTT
D gene: TRBD1; J gene: TRBJ2-5; clone size: NA; V gene: TRBV5-1; CDR3 protein: CASSRGRGPMETQYF; CDR3 DNA: TGCGCCAGCAGCCGTGGCAGGGGGCCTATGGAGACCCAGTACTTC
D gene: NA; J gene: TRBJ1-1; clone size: few; V gene: TRBV6-6; CDR3 protein: CASSPGLGVRTEAFF; CDR3 DNA: TGTGCCAGCAGCCCCGGGCTAGGGGTAAGGACTGAAGCTTTCTTT
D gene: NA; J gene: TRBJ1-1; clone size: NA; V gene: TRBV19; CDR3 protein: CASSWGGGLNTEAFF; CDR3 DNA: TGTGCCAGTAGCTGGGGAGGGGGACTGAACACTGAAGCTTTCTTT
D gene: NA; J gene: TRBJ2-5; clone size: NA; V gene: TRBV18; CDR3 protein: CASSPDAGETQYF; CDR3 DNA: TGTGCCAGCTCACCAGATGCCGGGGAGACCCAGTACTTC
D gene: TRBD1; J gene: TRBJ1-5; clone size: once; V gene: TRBV30; CDR3 protein: CAWSKQGGQPQHF; CDR3 DNA: TGTGCCTGGAGTAAACAGGGGGGTCAGCCCCAGCATTTT
D gene: NA; J gene: TRBJ1-6; clone size: once; V gene: TRBV11-2; CDR3 protein: CASSAHPGGGYSPLHF; CDR3 DNA: TGTGCCAGCAGCGCCCACCCGGGGGGGGGTTACTCACCCCTCCACTTT
D gene: NA; J gene: TRBJ2-1; clone size: once; V gene: TRBV2; CDR3 protein: CASSGQGGINEQFF; CDR3 DNA: TGTGCCAGCAGTGGGCAGGGTGGGATCAATGAGCAGTTCTTC
D gene: NA; J gene: TRBJ1-1; clone size: NA; V gene: TRBV5-1; CDR3 protein: CASSLSSRDTTEAFF; CDR3 DNA: TGCGCCAGCAGCCTTTCAAGCAGGGATACCACTGAAGCTTTCTTT
D gene: NA; J gene: TRBJ2-3; clone size: NA; V gene: TRBV4-1; CDR3 protein: CASRSPFRGSTDTQYF; CDR3 DNA: TGCGCCAGCAGAAGCCCCTTCAGGGGTAGCACAGATACGCAGTATTTT
D gene: NA; J gene: TRBJ1-2; clone size: few; V gene: TRBV27; CDR3 protein: CASSLSGLGYTF; CDR3 DNA: TGTGCCAGCAGTTTATCGGGGCTTGGCTACACCTTC
D gene: NA; J gene: TRBJ2-7; clone size: NA; V gene: TRBV2; CDR3 protein: CASSDSGQGYEQYF; CDR3 DNA: TGTGCCAGCAGTGACTCGGGACAAGGCTACGAGCAGTACTTC
D gene: NA; J gene: TRBJ2-1; clone size: NA; V gene: TRBV5-6; CDR3 protein: CASSLAAGRDEFF; CDR3 DNA: TGTGCCAGCAGCTTGGCCGCCGGGCGGGATGAGTTCTTC
D gene: TRBD1; J gene: TRBJ2-3; clone size: NA; V gene: TRBV10-3; CDR3 protein: CAISESRDSLKYF; CDR3 DNA: TGTGCCATCAGTGAGTCCCGGGACAGTCTTAAGTATTTT
D gene: NA; J gene: TRBJ2-7; clone size: NA; V gene: TRBV4-1; CDR3 protein: CASSQHSYEQYF; CDR3 DNA: TGCGCCAGCAGCCAACACTCCTACGAGCAGTACTTC
D gene: NA; J gene: TRBJ1-1; clone size: NA; V gene: TRBV5-1; CDR3 protein: CASSLEQGRAFF; CDR3 DNA: TGCGCCAGCAGCTTGGAACAGGGCCGAGCTTTCTTT
D gene: TRBD1; J gene: TRBJ2-6; clone size: few; V gene: TRBV4-2; CDR3 protein: CASSQEEMTGGPGANVLTF; CDR3 DNA: TGTGCCAGCAGCCAAGAGGAGATGACAGGGGGACCTGGGGCCAACGTCCTGACTTTC
D gene: TRBD1; J gene: TRBJ1-4; clone size: NA; V gene: TRBV2; CDR3 protein: CASSGSITGDEKLFF; CDR3 DNA: TGTGCCAGCAGTGGGAGTATCACAGGGGATGAAAAACTGTTTTTT
D gene: TRBD1; J gene: TRBJ2-3; clone size: NA; V gene: TRBV5-5; CDR3 protein: CASSLAIQGARTDTQYF; CDR3 DNA: TGTGCCAGCAGCTTGGCCATTCAGGGGGCGAGGACAGATACGCAGTATTTT
D gene: NA; J gene: TRBJ1-5; clone size: NA; V gene: TRBV30; CDR3 protein: CAWSVVGRNQPQHF; CDR3 DNA: TGTGCCTGGAGTGTTGTGGGCCGCAATCAGCCCCAGCATTTT
D gene: NA; J gene: TRBJ1-1; clone size: NA; V gene: TRBV30; CDR3 protein: CAWGPDRMNTEAFF; CDR3 DNA: TGTGCCTGGGGCCCCGACAGGATGAACACTGAAGCTTTCTTT
D gene: NA; J gene: TRBJ1-2; clone size: NA; V gene: TRBV6-5; CDR3 protein: CASSYSTGIGYTF; CDR3 DNA: TGTGCCAGCAGTTACTCTACAGGAATTGGCTACACCTTC
D gene: NA; J gene: TRBJ1-4; clone size: NA; V gene: TRBV4-1; CDR3 protein: CASSYSATNEKLFF; CDR3 DNA: TGCGCCAGCAGCTACAGTGCAACTAATGAAAAACTGTTTTTT
D gene: NA; J gene: TRBJ2-5; clone size: few; V gene: TRBV6-1; CDR3 protein: CASSVEWGFLYF; CDR3 DNA: TGTGCCAGCAGTGTCGAATGGGGCTTTCTGTACTTC
D gene: NA; J gene: TRBJ2-7; clone size: NA; V gene: TRBV5-1; CDR3 protein: CASSLEGSEQYF; CDR3 DNA: TGCGCCAGCAGCTTGGAGGGTAGCGAGCAGTACTTC
D gene: NA; J gene: TRBJ1-2; clone size: NA; V gene: TRBV9; CDR3 protein: CASSGPQVNYGYTF; CDR3 DNA: TGTGCCAGCAGCGGTCCACAGGTGAACTATGGCTACACCTTC
D gene: NA; J gene: TRBJ1-5; clone size: NA; V gene: TRBV13; CDR3 protein: CASSTREESNQPQHF; CDR3 DNA: TGTGCCAGCAGCACCAGGGAAGAGAGCAATCAGCCCCAGCATTTT
D gene: NA; J gene: TRBJ1-2; clone size: NA; V gene: TRBV5-6; CDR3 protein: CASSWTHTGYTF; CDR3 DNA: TGTGCCAGCAGCTGGACACACACAGGCTACACCTTC
D gene: NA; J gene: TRBJ2-1; clone size: NA; V gene: TRBV29-1; CDR3 protein: CSVVGGGGVGGLLREQFF; CDR3 DNA: TGCAGCGTTGTGGGGGGAGGAGGGGTGGGAGGATTATTACGTGAGCAGTTCTTC
D gene: TRBD1; J gene: TRBJ2-3; clone size: NA; V gene: TRBV5-1; CDR3 protein: CASSLTGGGVTDTQYF; CDR3 DNA: TGCGCCAGCAGCTTGACAGGGGGTGGTGTCACAGATACGCAGTATTTT
D gene: TRBD1; J gene: TRBJ1-6; clone size: NA; V gene: TRBV5-1; CDR3 protein: CASKGTGGGSYNSPLHF; CDR3 DNA: TGCGCCAGCAAGGGGACAGGGGGTGGTTCCTATAATTCACCCCTCCACTTT
D gene: TRBD1; J gene: TRBJ1-6; clone size: NA; V gene: TRBV25-1; CDR3 protein: CASSGQGGSPLHF; CDR3 DNA: TGTGCCAGCAGTGGCCAGGGGGGTTCACCCCTCCACTTT
D gene: TRBD1; J gene: TRBJ1-1; clone size: NA; V gene: TRBV5-1; CDR3 protein: CASSPGQGGSGTEAFF; CDR3 DNA: TGCGCCAGCAGCCCGGGACAGGGCGGTTCGGGCACTGAAGCTTTCTTT
D gene: NA; J gene: TRBJ1-6; clone size: NA; V gene: TRBV4-1; CDR3 protein: CASSQSIVWRDVNSPLHF; CDR3 DNA: TGCGCCAGCAGCCAATCAATAGTATGGCGGGACGTTAATTCACCCCTCCACTTT
D gene: TRBD2; J gene: TRBJ2-3; clone size: NA; V gene: TRBV6-5; CDR3 protein: CASSSGGGTDTQYF; CDR3 DNA: TGTGCCAGCAGTTCGGGGGGAGGCACAGATACGCAGTATTTT
D gene: TRBD2; J gene: TRBJ2-7; clone size: NA; V gene: TRBV4-1; CDR3 protein: CASSQDTGGLSSYEQYF; CDR3 DNA: TGCGCCAGCAGCCAAGATACGGGGGGGCTCTCCTCCTACGAGCAGTACTTC
D gene: NA; J gene: TRBJ1-2; clone size: NA; V gene: TRBV28; CDR3 protein: CASSWAAGVDGYTF; CDR3 DNA: TGTGCCAGCAGTTGGGCGGCGGGTGTCGATGGCTACACCTTC